This TCR beta chain is drawn from a study of tumor and adjacent non-tumor tissue in lung cancer. Study context: Patients were aged about 30 to 80, fewer than twelve men and about five women, stage I to III. Study conclusions and caveats: Tumor repertoires had a smaller top 100 clone share than normal lung. Compared with tumor, normal lung showed significantly lower TCR diversity.

In the case of this clonotype: Antigen specificity is unknown.

A modified ARM-PCR protocol with three rounds of nested PCR amplified TCRbeta. Each CDR3 protein is one row after TCRdb ran MiXCR on the multiplex PCR reads. The table shows over 110,000 distinct CDR3 sequences, with roughly 66% occurring only once. RNA was extracted from bulk tissue without any cell sorting. Sequences were obtained from lung tumor tissue. The receptor's source is a man between 60 and 75 years old with small cell lung cancer.

The CDR3 DNA is TGTGCCAGCCTTGGGGGTTTAAGACGGGACAGGGACAATCAGCCCCAGCATTTT. Protein product: CASLGGLRRDRDNQPQHF. This chain joins TRBV6-1 and TRBJ1-5, with TRBD1 matching 9 bases. The CDR3 covers 18 residues. Germline V gives CDR1 MNHNS, CDR2 SASEGT. With V trimmed by 8 bases and J by 3 bases, 17 bases remained unmatched.